This T cell receptor (beta chain) was profiled in a study of shared clonotypes between healthy human individuals. Study observations and caveats: Apart from blood, nothing was sampled; tissue repertoires likely differ.

Notes on this clone: Its antigen is undetermined.

Execution of the assay was at deep level. The method was immunoSEQ multiplex PCR; TCRdb's version includes in-frame clones alone and lacks a portion of them. Of fewer than 350,000 clones listed, roughly 91% are singletons. Only Caucasian adults living in Nashville, Tennessee made up the donor group. CD8 memory cells included CD45RO+ cells plus CCR7-negative CD45RA+ TemRA cells. The sequence derives from a man aged 18 to 29 in good health. The sequenced material came from memory CD8+ T cells sorted from blood. Stated subset: CD45RO+ cells pooled with CCR7-negative TemRA cells.

The CDR3 loop reads CASSQLSRPTNEKLFF. The CDR3 nucleotides read TGCGCCAGCAGCCAATTGTCTAGGCCAACTAATGAAAAACTGTTTTTT. V usage is TRBV4-1 and J usage is TRBJ1-4; no reliable D call. Per the germline V gene, CDR1 is MGHRA and CDR2 is YSYEKL. CDR3 length equals 16 residues. V lost 2 bases and J 0 bases, leaving 10 bases between the germline ends.